The source of this T cell receptor beta chain is a study of cytomegalovirus exposure and HLA in healthy donors. Study-level findings and limits: An analysis done earlier found most TCR beta V segments productive about 87% or about 30% of the time. In a later analysis, productive TCRs from donors in an Asian-associated ancestry cluster reportedly carried fewer N-insertions than the cohort mean. Presence/absence analyses assumed roughly uniform sequencing depth across donors, which may not hold.

Amplification used 60 Vbeta primers and 13 Jbeta primers. Repertoires were generated with immunoSEQ multiplex PCR, while TCRdb's copy carries only in-frame clones and drops some. This sample has some 99,000 clones, with roughly 79% found just once. Per the germline V gene, CDR1 is KGHSH and CDR2 is LQKENI. Trimming removed 0 bases from V and 4 bases from J, with 13 bases in between. This CDR3 region has 16 residues. Regarding this clone: What it binds is unknown.

This clonotype was sampled from a man aged 40-50 years in good health and CMV-seronegative. The genes are TRBV18 and TRBJ1-3; D not resolved. The sequenced sample consisted of PBMCs. CDR3 DNA sequence: TGTGCCAGCTCACCACCGAGCTTGACAACCGGAAACACCATATATTTT. Its translation is CASSPPSLTTGNTIYF.